This T cell receptor beta chain originates from a study of identical twins. Study-wide points: Beta out-of-frame sequences showed weaker excess sharing between twins.

This clonotype was found a few times. Antigen: not known. Template switching added a universal primer site; cDNA carried unique molecular identifiers. Using its own MiXCR run on the 5' RACE reads, TCRdb lists one record per CDR3 protein. The sample shows 1.5 million to 2 million distinct CDR3 sequences, about 32% of them seen only once. Germline-derived CDR1 and CDR2 are SGHTA and FQGNSA. CDR3 length: 14 residues. Trimming took off 7 bases at V and 3 bases at J, with 16 bases between the two ends. The gene calls are TRBV7-2 and TRBJ2-7; possibly TRBD1 or TRBD2 for D (5 bases each). Sample: cord blood. This receptor was obtained from a newborn girl in good health. CDR3 loop: CASTLGAEHYEQYF. CDR3 nucleotide sequence: TGTGCCAGCACCCTCGGGGCAGAGCACTACGAGCAGTACTTC.